This TCR beta chain was sequenced in a study of cytomegalovirus exposure and HLA in healthy donors. The CDR3 is 13 amino acids. V dropped 8 bases and J dropped 5 bases, with 16 bases sitting between them. CDR1 and CDR2 (germline): LNHNV, YYDKDF (reference sequence). Study results and limitations: A missense variant in DCLRE1C was later tied to TCR beta V- and J-gene trimming. Among the most significant clusters, several appeared linked to common viral pathogens in a later analysis. Prediction of most subjects' HLA-A and HLA-B alleles by TCR beta sequences was reportedly accurate. No immune exposure information besides CMV serostatus was available.

PCR was performed using 60 Vbeta and 13 Jbeta primers. Sequencing used immunoSEQ multiplex PCR; TCRdb keeps in-frame clones, though not all of them. The sample has fewer than 130,000 clones; around two thirds are singletons. With regard to this clone: As yet, its antigen is unknown.

V and J are TRBV15 and TRBJ2-7; the D gene is possibly TRBD2 (6 bases). The receptor comes from a man aged 25 to 40 in good health and CMV-seropositive. Sequencing used PBMCs. DNA of the CDR3: TGTGCCACCTCCCCCGGGAGAGAGCACGAGCAGTACTTC. Protein: CATSPGREHEQYF.